The T cell receptor (beta chain) under discussion was sequenced for a study of cutaneous CD30+ T cell lymphoproliferative disorder and hepatitis E (dated by TCRdb to between 2018 and 2020). Library method: the immunoSEQ multiplex PCR assay. TCRdb retrieved this table from immuneACCESS and kept in-frame rearrangements only. Not all clones are present; in checked studies, unresolved V genes account for under half, and no reason is known for the remainder. Counted in this sample were under 1,300 clones; around 84% of them appeared once. Roughly 72% of the sample is held by the ten biggest clonotypes. The germline V and J ends show losses of 3 bases and 2 bases respectively, and no gene match explains 6 bases of the junction. For CDR1 and CDR2, the germline V gene (reference sequence) lists SGHNT and YYREEE. The cysteine opens and the phenylalanine closes a CDR3 of 15 amino acids. Only the CDR3 DNA stays, 45 bases, in frame from base 1.

This clone was seen once. The specificity of this receptor is unknown. Nothing much larger sits one base from this clone, and base qualities are not available. The origin of this receptor is a human donor with a cutaneous T cell lymphoproliferative disorder associated with hepatitis E virus. The sequence links TRBV5-4 to TRBJ1-2; 8 central bases correspond to TRBD1. Sequencing was performed on skin tissue. The CDR3 sequence is CASSSTTGANYGYTF. The nucleotides are TGTGCCAGCAGCTCCACGACAGGGGCGAACTATGGCTACACCTTC.